The 17 T cell receptor beta chains listed next were all sequenced from one sample in a study of PD-1 blockade in classical Hodgkin lymphoma. Time point denoted: cycle 4 day 1 (C4D1), after 6 weeks of nivolumab. Each of the patients experienced relapse following autologous stem cell transplantation, and their brentuximab vedotin exposure differed. By magnetic negative selection, CD4+ T cells were purified from thawed PBMCs. Generated by immunoSEQ multiplex PCR, the TCRdb table keeps only in-frame clones and is missing some. The data hold 10,000 to 15,000 clones, with 85% to 90% observed a single time. The source material was CD4+ T cells from blood, sampled before the fourth cycle of nivolumab. The receptors derive from a human donor with classical Hodgkin lymphoma.

The rearrangement uses TRBV12-5 and TRBJ2-3; 9 nucleotides line up with TRBD1. CDR3 length: 17 residues. Looked up from germline, CDR1 is LGHNT and CDR2 is FRNRAP. The ends lost 5 bases at V and 2 bases at J; junction bases unmatched: 11. The CDR3 DNA sequence: TGTGCTAGTGGTAGAACAGGGGGCGCCGCTGACACAGATACGCAGTATTTT. This gives the protein CASGRTGGAADTDTQYF.

The CDR3 loop is CASSPLGSGGNEQFF. CDR3 nucleotides: TGTGCCAGCAGTCCTTTAGGTAGCGGGGGCAATGAGCAGTTCTTC. The chain combines TRBV2 with TRBJ2-1; 9 nucleotides match TRBD2. Germline V lookup: CDR1 SNHLY, CDR2 FYNNEI. This CDR3 spans 15 amino acids. Trimming took 5 bases from V and 6 from J; bases not matched to a gene: 8.

The chain recombines TRBV30 with TRBJ2-7; unclear D gene. CDR3 length equals 13 residues. V dropped 2 bases and J dropped 6 bases, with 14 bases sitting between them. Germline CDR1 GTSNPN, CDR2 SVGIG (reference sequence). The CDR3 is CAWSPILDGEQYF. DNA for the CDR3: TGTGCCTGGAGTCCGATCTTAGACGGCGAGCAGTACTTC.

This chain uses TRBV9 with TRBJ2-3; D ambiguous. Germline assignment: CDR1 SGDLS and CDR2 YYNGEE. V shed 0 bases and J shed 6 bases, with 11 bases lying between them. The CDR3 runs to 14 residues. CDR3 bases: TGTGCCAGCAGCGTAGGGGTGAGGTTCGATACGCAGTATTTT. Translating gives CASSVGVRFDTQYF.

The chain uses TRBV5-1 and TRBJ2-1, with TRBD2 matching over 10 bases. V lost 0 bases, J lost 10 bases, and 4 bases stayed unmatched. This CDR3 region has 14 residues. Germline-derived CDR1 and CDR2 are SGHRS and YFSETQ. The CDR3 DNA reads as TGCGCCAGCAGCTTGGTAGCGGGGGGTGGCGAGCAGTTCTTC. Translating it yields CASSLVAGGGEQFF. The whole variable domain, remainder taken from reference TRBV5-1 and TRBJ2-1, is KAGVTQTPRYLIKTRGQQVTLSCSPISGHRSVSWYQQTPGQGLQFLFEYFSETQRNKGNFPGRFSGRQFSNSRSEMNVSTLELGDSALYLCASSLVAGGGEQFFGPGTRLTVL.

The chain employs TRBV29-1 and TRBJ1-2, with D maybe TRBD1 (5 bases). Germline-derived CDR1 and CDR2 are SQVTM and ANQGSEA. The CDR3 is 12 residues long. Trimming stripped 8 bases from V and 5 bases from J, with 15 bases between. The CDR3 is CSSWGGEYGYTF. For the CDR3, the DNA is TGCAGCTCCTGGGGGGGGGAGTATGGCTACACCTTC.

J is TRBJ2-1 and V is TRBV19; TRBD2 aligns across 9 bases. Germline values: CDR1 LNHDA, CDR2 SQIVND (reference sequence). CDR3 length: 16 residues. Trimming at V came to 1 base and at J to 4 bases, leaving 5 bases not matched to a gene. CDR3 sequence: CASSIGLAGLYNEQFF. The CDR3 nucleotides are TGTGCCAGTAGTATAGGTCTAGCGGGATTGTACAATGAGCAGTTCTTC.

There are a few counts of this clone. The chain recombines TRBV2 with TRBJ1-2; possibly TRBD1 for D (5 bases). Germline V gene sequence: CDR1 SNHLY, CDR2 FYNNEI. This CDR3 region has 15 residues. V gave up 2 bases and J gave up 7 bases, with 17 bases separating them. As DNA, the CDR3 is TGTGCCAGCAGTGAAAGTGGGGGACGGATCCTTGGCTACACCTTC. This gives the protein CASSESGGRILGYTF.

J is TRBJ1-5 and V is TRBV18; tentative D call: TRBD1 (5 bases). With 2 bases removed from V and 1 base from J, the gap between germline ends came to 18 bases. Germline-derived CDR1 and CDR2 are KGHSH and LQKENI. The CDR3 runs 18 residues. The chain's CDR3 is CASSPTPGRTTSNQPQHF. Written as DNA, the CDR3 is TGTGCCAGCTCACCAACACCGGGCCGGACAACCAGCAATCAGCCCCAGCATTTT.

The chain has TRBV2 and TRBJ1-1, with 7 bases fitting TRBD1. Germline loops: CDR1 SNHLY, CDR2 FYNNEI. CDR3 size: 13 residues. J gave up 1 base and V 8 bases, and 4 bases lay outside the gene matches. The CDR3, as DNA: TGTGCCAGCCAGGGACAGTGGAACACTGAAGCTTTCTTT. It specifies CASQGQWNTEAFF.

The chain carries TRBV6-6 and TRBJ2-3; D is unclear. Trimming cost V 7 bases and J 4 bases, with 12 bases left between them. Germline assignment: CDR1 MNHNY and CDR2 SVGAGI (reference sequence). The CDR3 sequence is 13 residues long. In DNA form, the CDR3 reads TGTGCCAGCACCGGCCCAAGAGCAGATACGCAGTATTTT. Translation: CASTGPRADTQYF.

A single count supports this clone. The rearrangement links TRBV5-4 to TRBJ2-3, with 11 nucleotides matching TRBD2. This CDR3 is 18 amino acids long. Germline trimming cut 1 base from V and 0 bases from J; bases unmatched to any gene: 7. CDR1 and CDR2 from the germline V gene are SGHNT and YYREEE (reference sequence). CDR3 coding DNA: TGTGCCAGCAGCTTGCGTCTAGCGGGAGGAGGTAGCACAGATACGCAGTATTTT. Amino acid sequence: CASSLRLAGGGSTDTQYF.

This chain links TRBV5-1 with TRBJ1-2; tentatively, D is TRBD1 (5 bases). V was cut by 0 bases and J by 2 bases, with 11 bases left in between. The CDR3 has 15 residues. Germline V gives CDR1 SGHRS, CDR2 YFSETQ. CDR3 protein: CASSLAQGANYGYTF. The CDR3 coding sequence is TGCGCCAGCAGCTTGGCCCAGGGCGCGAACTATGGCTACACCTTC. The entire variable domain, with the rest obtained from reference TRBV5-1 and TRBJ1-2, is as follows: KAGVTQTPRYLIKTRGQQVTLSCSPISGHRSVSWYQQTPGQGLQFLFEYFSETQRNKGNFPGRFSGRQFSNSRSEMNVSTLELGDSALYLCASSLAQGANYGYTFGSGTRLTVV.

The chain carries TRBV6-5 and TRBJ2-7, with D possibly matching TRBD2 (6 bases). Trimming took off 0 bases at V and 6 bases at J, with 18 bases between the two ends. This CDR3 is built from 16 residues. Germline values: CDR1 MNHEY, CDR2 SVGAGI. CDR3 in DNA: TGTGCCAGCAGTTACTCGATCCAGCAGGGAGGATCCGAGCAGTACTTC. It yields the protein CASSYSIQQGGSEQYF.

The CDR3 nucleotides are TGTGCCAGCAGCTTAACGTTTGGACTCTTGCCCACCTTC. It is translated as CASSLTFGLLPTF. The J gene is TRBJ1-2, the V gene TRBV7-3; D gene unclear. Germline V lookup: CDR1 SGHTA, CDR2 FQGTGA. V was trimmed by 0 bases and J by 13 bases, leaving 15 bases between them. This CDR3 has 13 amino acids. The variable domain in full, with the rest retrieved from reference TRBV7-3 and TRBJ1-2, is GAGVSQTPSNKVTEKGKYVELRCDPISGHTALYWYRQSLGQGPEFLIYFQGTGAADDSGLPNDRFFAVRPEGSVSTLKIQRTERGDSAVYLCASSLTFGLLPTFGSGTRLTVV.

The chain joins TRBV7-3 to TRBJ2-1; D is ambiguous. The germline CDR1 and CDR2 sequences are SGHTA and FQGTGA. This CDR3 spans 13 amino acids. V was pared by 2 bases and J by 6 bases, with 8 bases between. CDR3 protein: CASSLYGFNEQFF. The CDR3 nucleotides read TGTGCCAGCAGCTTATACGGATTCAATGAGCAGTTCTTC.

The V gene is TRBV11-2, the J gene TRBJ2-2; D tentatively fits TRBD1 or TRBD2 (5 bases each). Germline V gene lookup returns CDR1 SGHAT and CDR2 FQNNGV. The V gene lost 2 bases and the J gene lost 0 bases, with 16 bases spanning the gap. This CDR3 comprises 18 residues. The DNA of the CDR3 is TGTGCCAGCAGCTTAAACCCGTTGGGACCGACGAACACCGGGGAGCTGTTTTTT. Translation gives CASSLNPLGPTNTGELFF.